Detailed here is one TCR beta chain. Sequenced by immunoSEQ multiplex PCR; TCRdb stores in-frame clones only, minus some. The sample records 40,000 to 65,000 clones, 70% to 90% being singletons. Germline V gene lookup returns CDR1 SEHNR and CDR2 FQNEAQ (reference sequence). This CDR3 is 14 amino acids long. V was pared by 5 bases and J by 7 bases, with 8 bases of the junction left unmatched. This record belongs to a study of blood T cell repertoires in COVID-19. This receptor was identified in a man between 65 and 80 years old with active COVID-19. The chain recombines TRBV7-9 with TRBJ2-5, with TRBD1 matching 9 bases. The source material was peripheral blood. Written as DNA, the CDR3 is TGTGCCAGCAGCATGGGACAGGGTTCTGGGACCCAGTACTTC. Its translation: CASSMGQGSGTQYF. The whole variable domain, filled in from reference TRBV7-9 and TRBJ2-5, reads DTGVSQNPRHKITKRGQNVTFRCDPISEHNRLYWYRQTLGQGPEFLTYFQNEAQLEKSRLLSDRFSAERPKGSFSTLEIQRTEQGDSAMYLCASSMGQGSGTQYFGPGTRLLVL.